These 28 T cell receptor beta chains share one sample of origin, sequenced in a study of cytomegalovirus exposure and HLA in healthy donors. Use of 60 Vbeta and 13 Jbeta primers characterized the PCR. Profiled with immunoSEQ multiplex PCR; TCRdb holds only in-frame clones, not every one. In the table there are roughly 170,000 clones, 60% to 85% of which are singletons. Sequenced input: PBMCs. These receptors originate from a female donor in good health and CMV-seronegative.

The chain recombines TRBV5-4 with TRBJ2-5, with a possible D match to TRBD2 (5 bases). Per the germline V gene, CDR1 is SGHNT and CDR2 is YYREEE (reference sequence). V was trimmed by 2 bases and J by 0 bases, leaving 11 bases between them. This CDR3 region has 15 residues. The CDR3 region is CASSLTPADQETQYF. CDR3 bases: TGTGCCAGCAGCTTAACCCCAGCGGACCAAGAGACCCAGTACTTC.

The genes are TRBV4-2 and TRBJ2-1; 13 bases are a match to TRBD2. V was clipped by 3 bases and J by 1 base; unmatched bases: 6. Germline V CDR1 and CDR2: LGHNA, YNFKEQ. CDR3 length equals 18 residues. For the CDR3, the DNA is TGTGCCAGCAGCCATGCTACTAGCGGGGGGGCGTCCTACAATGAGCAGTTCTTC. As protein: CASSHATSGGASYNEQFF.

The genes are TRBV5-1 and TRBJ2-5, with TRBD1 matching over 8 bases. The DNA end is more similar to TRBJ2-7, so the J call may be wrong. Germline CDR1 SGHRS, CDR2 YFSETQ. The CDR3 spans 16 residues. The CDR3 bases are TGCGCCAGCAGCTTTAGAACAGGGGGTTTATCCTACGAGCAGTACTTC. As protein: CASSFRTGGLSYEQYF.

CDR3 sequence reads: CASSLEPPRAFF. The CDR3 nucleotides are TGTGCCAGCAGCTTGGAGCCCCCTAGGGCTTTCTTT. This sequence joins TRBV5-8 and TRBJ1-1; D is undetermined. In germline, CDR1 is SGHTS, CDR2 YDEGEE. Trimming took 0 bases from V and 11 from J, leaving 11 bases between them. The CDR3 runs 12 residues.

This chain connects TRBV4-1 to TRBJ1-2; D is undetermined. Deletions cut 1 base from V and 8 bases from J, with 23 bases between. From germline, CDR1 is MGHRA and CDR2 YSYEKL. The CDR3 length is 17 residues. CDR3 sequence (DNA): TGCGCCAGCAGCCAAGGTGGTAGCCTGAAAGGAGCTGGCGGCTACACCTTC. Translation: CASSQGGSLKGAGGYTF.

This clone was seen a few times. The CDR3 coding sequence is TGTGCCATCAGTGAGACACCCTATGAAAAACTGTTTTTT. It codes for CAISETPYEKLFF. This chain links TRBV10-3 with TRBJ1-4; D gene uncertain. Between the trimmed V and J ends, which lost 2 bases and 6 bases, there was a span of 7 bases. The CDR3 loop spans 13 amino acids. Germline loops: CDR1 ENHRY, CDR2 SYGVKD.

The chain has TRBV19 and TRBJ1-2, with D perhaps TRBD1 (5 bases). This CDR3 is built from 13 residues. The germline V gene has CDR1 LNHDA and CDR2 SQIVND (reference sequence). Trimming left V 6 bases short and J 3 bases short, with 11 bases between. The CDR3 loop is CASRVTGDYGYTF. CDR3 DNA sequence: TGTGCCAGTAGAGTGACGGGGGACTATGGCTACACCTTC.

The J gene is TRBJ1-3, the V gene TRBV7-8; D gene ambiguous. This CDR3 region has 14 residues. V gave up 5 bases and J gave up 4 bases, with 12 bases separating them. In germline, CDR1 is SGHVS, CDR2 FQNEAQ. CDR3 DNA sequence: TGTGCCAGCAGCACATCAACTACGGGAAACACCATATATTTT. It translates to CASSTSTTGNTIYF. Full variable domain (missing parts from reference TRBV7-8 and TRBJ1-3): GAGVSQSPRYKVAKRGQDVALRCDPISGHVSLFWYQQALGQGPEFLTYFQNEAQLDKSGLPSDRFFAERPEGSVSTLKIQRTQQEDSAVYLCASSTSTTGNTIYFGEGSWLTVV.

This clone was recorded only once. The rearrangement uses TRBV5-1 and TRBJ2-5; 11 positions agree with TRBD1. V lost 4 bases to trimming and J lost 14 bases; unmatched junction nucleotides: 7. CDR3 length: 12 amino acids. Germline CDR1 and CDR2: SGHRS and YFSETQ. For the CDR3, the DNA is TGCGCCAGCAGCCAGCGGGGACAGGGGGGTTACTTC. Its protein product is CASSQRGQGGYF. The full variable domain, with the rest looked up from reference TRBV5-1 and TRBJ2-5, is KAGVTQTPRYLIKTRGQQVTLSCSPISGHRSVSWYQQTPGQGLQFLFEYFSETQRNKGNFPGRFSGRQFSNSRSEMNVSTLELGDSALYLCASSQRGQGGYFGPGTRLLVL.

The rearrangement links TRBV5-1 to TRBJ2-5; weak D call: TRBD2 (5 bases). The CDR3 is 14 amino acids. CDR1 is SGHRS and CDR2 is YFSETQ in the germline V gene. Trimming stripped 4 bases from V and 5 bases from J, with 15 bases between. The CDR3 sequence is CASSGASYWETQYF. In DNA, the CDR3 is TGCGCCAGCAGCGGCGCTAGCTATTGGGAGACCCAGTACTTC. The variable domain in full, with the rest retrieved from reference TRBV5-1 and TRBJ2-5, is KAGVTQTPRYLIKTRGQQVTLSCSPISGHRSVSWYQQTPGQGLQFLFEYFSETQRNKGNFPGRFSGRQFSNSRSEMNVSTLELGDSALYLCASSGASYWETQYFGPGTRLLVL.

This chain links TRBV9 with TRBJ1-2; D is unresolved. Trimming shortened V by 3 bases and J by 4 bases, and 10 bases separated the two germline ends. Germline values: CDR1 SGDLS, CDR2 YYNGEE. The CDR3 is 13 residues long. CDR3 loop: CASSGPIVYGYTF. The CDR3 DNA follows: TGTGCCAGCAGCGGGCCAATCGTCTATGGCTACACCTTC.

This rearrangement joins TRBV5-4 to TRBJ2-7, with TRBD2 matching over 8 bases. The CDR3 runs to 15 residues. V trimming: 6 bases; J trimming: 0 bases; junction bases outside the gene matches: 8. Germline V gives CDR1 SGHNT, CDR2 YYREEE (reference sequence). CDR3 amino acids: CASTRGGMSSYEQYF. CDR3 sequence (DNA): TGTGCCAGCACCCGGGGGGGGATGAGCTCCTACGAGCAGTACTTC.

The CDR3 region has the DNA TGTGCCAGCAGTGAAGTTCAGGGCTATGAGCAGTTCTTC. Its translation: CASSEVQGYEQFF. The J gene is TRBJ2-1, the V gene TRBV6-1, with D tentatively TRBD1 (5 bases). The CDR3 has 13 amino acids. The ends were cut back, 1 base at V and 8 bases at J, with 9 bases in the middle. Germline loops: CDR1 MNHNS, CDR2 SASEGT.

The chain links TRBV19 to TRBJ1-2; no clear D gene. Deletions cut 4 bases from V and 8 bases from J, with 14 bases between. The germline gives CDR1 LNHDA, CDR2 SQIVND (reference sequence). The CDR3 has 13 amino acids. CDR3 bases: TGTGCCAGTAGTACCCCCCAGGCGCTCGGCTACACCTTC. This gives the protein CASSTPQALGYTF.

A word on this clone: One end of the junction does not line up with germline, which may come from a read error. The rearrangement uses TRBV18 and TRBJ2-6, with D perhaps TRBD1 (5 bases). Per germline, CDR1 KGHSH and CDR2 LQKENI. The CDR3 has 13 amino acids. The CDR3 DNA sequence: TGTGCCAGCTCAACCTCTGGGGCCAACGGCCTGACTTTC. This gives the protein CASSTSGANGLTF.

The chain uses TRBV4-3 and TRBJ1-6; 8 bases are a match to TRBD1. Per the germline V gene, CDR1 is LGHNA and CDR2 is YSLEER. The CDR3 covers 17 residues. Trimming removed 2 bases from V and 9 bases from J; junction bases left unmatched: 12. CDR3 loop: CASSQFGTGQGASPLHF. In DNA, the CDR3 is TGCGCCAGCAGCCAATTCGGCACCGGACAGGGCGCTTCACCCCTCCACTTT.

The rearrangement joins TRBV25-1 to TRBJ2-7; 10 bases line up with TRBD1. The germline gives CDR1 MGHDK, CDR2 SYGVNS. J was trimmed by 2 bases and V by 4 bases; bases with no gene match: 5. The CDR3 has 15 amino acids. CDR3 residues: CASSGPGTGAYEQYF. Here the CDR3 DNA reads TGTGCCAGCAGTGGTCCCGGGACAGGGGCCTACGAGCAGTACTTC.

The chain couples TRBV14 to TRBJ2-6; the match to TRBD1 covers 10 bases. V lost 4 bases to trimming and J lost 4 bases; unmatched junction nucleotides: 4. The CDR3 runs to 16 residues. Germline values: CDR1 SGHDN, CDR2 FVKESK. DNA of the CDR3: TGTGCCAGCAGCCGGGACAGGGGATCGGGGGCCAACGTCCTGACTTTC. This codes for CASSRDRGSGANVLTF.

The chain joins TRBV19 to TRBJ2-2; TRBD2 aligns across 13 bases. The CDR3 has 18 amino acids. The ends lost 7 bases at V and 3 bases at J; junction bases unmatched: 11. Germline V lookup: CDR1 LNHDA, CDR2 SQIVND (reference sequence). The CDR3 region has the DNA TGTGCCAGTACTTCCCCATCGACTAGCGGGAGGTACACCGGGGAGCTGTTTTTT. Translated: CASTSPSTSGRYTGELFF.

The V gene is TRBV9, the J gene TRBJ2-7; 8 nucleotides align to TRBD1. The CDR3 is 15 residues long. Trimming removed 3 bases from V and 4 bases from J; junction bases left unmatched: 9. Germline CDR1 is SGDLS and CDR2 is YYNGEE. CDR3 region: CASSAGPGQAYEQYF. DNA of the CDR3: TGTGCCAGCAGCGCGGGACCGGGACAGGCTTACGAGCAGTACTTC.

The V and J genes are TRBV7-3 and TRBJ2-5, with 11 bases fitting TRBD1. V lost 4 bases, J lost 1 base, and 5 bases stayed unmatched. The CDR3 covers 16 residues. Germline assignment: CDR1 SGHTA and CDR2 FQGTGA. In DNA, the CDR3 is TGTGCCAGCAGCTCCTCCGGGACAGGGGGCCAAGAGACCCAGTACTTC. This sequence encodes CASSSSGTGGQETQYF.

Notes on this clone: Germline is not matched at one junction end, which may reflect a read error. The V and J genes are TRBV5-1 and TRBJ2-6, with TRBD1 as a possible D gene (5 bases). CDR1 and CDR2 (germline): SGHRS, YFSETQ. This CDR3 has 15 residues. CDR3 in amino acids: CASSLPPSGANGLTF. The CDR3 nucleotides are TGCGCCAGCAGCTTGCCCCCCTCTGGGGCCAACGGCCTGACTTTC.

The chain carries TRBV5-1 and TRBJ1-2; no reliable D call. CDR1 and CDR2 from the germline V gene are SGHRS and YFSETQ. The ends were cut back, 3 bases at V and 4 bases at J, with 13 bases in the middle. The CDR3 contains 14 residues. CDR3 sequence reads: CASSSREPAYGYTF. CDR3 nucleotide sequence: TGCGCCAGCAGCTCCCGGGAGCCAGCCTATGGCTACACCTTC.

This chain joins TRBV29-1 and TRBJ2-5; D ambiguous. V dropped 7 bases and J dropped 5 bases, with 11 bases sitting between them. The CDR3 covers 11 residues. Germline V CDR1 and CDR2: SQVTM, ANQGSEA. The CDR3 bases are TGCAGCGCCGGTCCGAGGGAGACCCAGTACTTC. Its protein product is CSAGPRETQYF.

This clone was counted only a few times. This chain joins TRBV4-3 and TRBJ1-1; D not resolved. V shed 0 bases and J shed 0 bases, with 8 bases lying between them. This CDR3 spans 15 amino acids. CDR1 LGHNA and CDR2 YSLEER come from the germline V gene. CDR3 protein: CASSQDRRVNTEAFF. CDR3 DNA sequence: TGCGCCAGCAGCCAAGATCGGAGGGTGAACACTGAAGCTTTCTTT.

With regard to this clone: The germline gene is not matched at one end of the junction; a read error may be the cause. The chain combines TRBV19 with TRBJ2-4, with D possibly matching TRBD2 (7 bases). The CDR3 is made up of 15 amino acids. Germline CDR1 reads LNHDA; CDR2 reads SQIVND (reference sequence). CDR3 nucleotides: TGTGCCAGTAGTTGGGAGGGGGGCCACCTGAACAGTCAGTACTTC. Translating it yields CASSWEGGHLNSQYF.

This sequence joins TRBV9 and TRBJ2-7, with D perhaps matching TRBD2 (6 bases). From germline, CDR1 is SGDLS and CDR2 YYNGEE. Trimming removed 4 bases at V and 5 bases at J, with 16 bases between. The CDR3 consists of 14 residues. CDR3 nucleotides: TGTGCCAGCAGCCCGCGGGGCAGGGTTCACGAGCAGTACTTC. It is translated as CASSPRGRVHEQYF.

CDR3 nucleotide sequence: TGTGCCAGCAGTACTAGCGGGGCCGGCACCGGGGAGCTGTTTTTT. Protein: CASSTSGAGTGELFF. The gene calls are TRBV2 and TRBJ2-2; TRBD2 aligns across 10 bases. J lost 4 bases, V lost 5 bases, and 4 bases had no gene match. This CDR3 comprises 15 residues. The V gene's germline CDR1 is SNHLY and CDR2 FYNNEI.